This T cell receptor (beta chain) was recorded in a study of blood T cell repertoires in COVID-19. Whole-study context: Researchers got acute and convalescent COVID-19 samples from the United States, Italy and Spain. Nucleic acid was either cDNA or gDNA, and it came from T cells, B-cell-depleted T cells, or PBMCs.

In the original analysis: How many nucleated cells were present was estimated from reference gene primer amplification. TCRdb's table, derived via immunoSEQ multiplex PCR, lists solely in-frame clones and lacks some. That table supplies the V and J calls and clone size; D and trimming were determined from the DNA. This sample has approximately 200,000 clones, with about 81% found just once. Patients of the Seattle cohort, enrolled during active infection, were followed longitudinally. The CDR3 contains 13 residues. Trimming cost V 5 bases and J 7 bases; bases outside gene matches: 2. Germline values: CDR1 MRHNA, CDR2 SNTAGT.

The clonotype was recovered from an elderly woman with COVID-19, enrolled during active disease. The gene calls are TRBV6-4 and TRBJ2-2; 9 nucleotides line up with TRBD2. Input material: peripheral blood. CDR3 bases: TGTGCCAGCAGTCCTAGCGGGGTCGGGGAGCTGTTTTTT. It codes for CASSPSGVGELFF.